These T cell receptor beta chains were read from a single sample in a study of beta chain features in type 1 diabetes. Some clones are missing from TCRdb's copy, which holds only in-frame ones; the method was immunoSEQ multiplex PCR. The sample has a few hundred thousand clones, roughly 25% seen once. Sequencing used naive CD4+ T cells from blood. All receptors derive from a young woman with type 1 diabetes. Each CDR3 is given with its conserved first and last residue. Each record gives: CDR3 protein, CDR3 DNA, D gene, clone size, J gene, V gene. The D gene is left open where the match is weak. For some rows the clone size is stated as once, few or many, or as a class when expanded; others skip it.

CASSLNGLNTEAFF | TGTGCCAGCAGTTTAAACGGTCTGAACACTGAAGCTTTCTTT | NA | few | TRBJ1-1 | TRBV27
CASSATNRDRGRPGELFF | TGTGCCAGCAGCGCGACAAACCGGGACAGGGGGCGCCCCGGGGAGCTGTTTTTT | TRBD1 | NA | TRBJ2-2 | TRBV9
CSVGGTSGDQETQYF | TGCAGCGTCGGTGGGACTAGCGGGGACCAAGAGACCCAGTACTTC | TRBD2 | few | TRBJ2-5 | TRBV29-1
CASSYSGQGLTEAFF | TGTGCCAGCAGTTACTCGGGACAGGGGCTCACTGAAGCTTTCTTT | TRBD1 | NA | TRBJ1-1 | TRBV6-5
CASSLQGFGYTF | TGTGCCAGCAGCCTACAGGGTTTTGGCTACACCTTC | NA | NA | TRBJ1-2 | TRBV28
CASSQQGSYGYTF | TGTGCCAGCTCCCAACAGGGGAGCTATGGCTACACCTTC | TRBD1 | once | TRBJ1-2 | TRBV6-6
CASSAGLAGGEQFF | TGTGCCAGTAGTGCCGGACTAGCGGGAGGTGAGCAGTTCTTC | TRBD2 | few | TRBJ2-1 | TRBV19
CASSQDREYQPQHF | TGTGCCAGCAGCCAGGACAGAGAGTATCAGCCCCAGCATTTT | NA | NA | TRBJ1-5 | TRBV7-8
CASSVGTAAYEQYF | TGTGCCAGCAGCGTCGGGACAGCCGCCTACGAGCAGTACTTC | TRBD1 | few | TRBJ2-7 | TRBV7-8
CASSLTRTYNEQFF | TGTGCCAGCAGCCTGACTCGGACCTACAATGAGCAGTTCTTC | NA | few | TRBJ2-1 | TRBV11-2
CASSPYGRSASSYNEQFF | TGTGCCAGCAGCCCCTATGGACGTAGCGCGAGCTCCTACAATGAGCAGTTCTTC | NA | few | TRBJ2-1 | TRBV5-4
CASSLIQGASYNEQFF | TGCGCCAGCAGCTTGATTCAGGGGGCCTCCTACAATGAGCAGTTCTTC | TRBD1 | NA | TRBJ2-1 | TRBV5-1
CASSRGEGLTGTEAFF | TGTGCCAGCAGCCGAGGGGAGGGGTTAACGGGAACTGAAGCTTTCTTT | NA | few | TRBJ1-1 | TRBV4-2
CASSLAGTAGGAQYF | TGTGCCAGCAGCTTAGCCGGGACCGCCGGGGGGGCGCAGTATTTT | TRBD2 | NA | TRBJ2-3 | TRBV7-6
CSVVQGSTEAFF | TGCAGCGTTGTCCAGGGTAGCACTGAAGCTTTCTTT | NA | few | TRBJ1-1 | TRBV29-1
CASSRSGGSETQYF | TGTGCCAGCAGTCGCTCAGGGGGCTCGGAGACCCAGTACTTC | TRBD1 | NA | TRBJ2-5 | TRBV27
CASSFLLRTDNNEQFF | TGTGCCAGCAGTTTTTTATTACGGACAGACAACAATGAGCAGTTCTTC | NA | NA | TRBJ2-1 | TRBV27
CASSLAQGSSEQYF | TGTGCCAGCAGTTTAGCACAGGGCTCGTCCGAGCAGTACTTC | NA | NA | TRBJ2-7 | TRBV28
CATGKTGGRQPQHF | TGTGCCACCGGTAAGACAGGGGGACGGCAGCCCCAGCATTTT | TRBD1 | NA | TRBJ1-5 | TRBV15
CAWVLLGANTEAFF | TGTGCCTGGGTCCTTTTGGGGGCTAACACTGAAGCTTTCTTT | NA | few | TRBJ1-1 | TRBV30
CASNPSGRASNEQYF | TGTGCCAGCAACCCTAGCGGGAGGGCTTCCAACGAGCAGTACTTC | TRBD2 | once | TRBJ2-7 | TRBV28
CASSAQVGSNQPQHF | TGTGCCAGCAGCGCACAGGTCGGAAGCAATCAGCCCCAGCATTTT | NA | NA | TRBJ1-5 | TRBV7-2
CATSTLAGGRGYEQYF | TGTGCCACCAGCACCCTGGCAGGAGGGAGAGGTTACGAGCAGTACTTC | NA | few | TRBJ2-7 | TRBV15
CASSLPRGAGVPYEQYF | TGTGCCAGCAGTTTACCCCGAGGAGCGGGAGTACCCTACGAGCAGTACTTC | TRBD2 | few | TRBJ2-7 | TRBV28
CAWSVARTSGYSTDTQYF | TGTGCCTGGAGTGTAGCCCGGACTAGCGGCTACAGCACAGATACGCAGTATTTT | TRBD2 | few | TRBJ2-3 | TRBV30
CATKGQGDYNEQFF | TGCGCCACCAAGGGACAGGGGGACTACAATGAGCAGTTCTTC | TRBD1 | NA | TRBJ2-1 | TRBV5-1
CASSQTVRGNIQYF | TGTGCCAGCAGCCAAACTGTTAGGGGGAACATTCAGTACTTC | NA | NA | TRBJ2-4 | TRBV7-8
CASSAGTVYNEQFF | TGTGCCAGCAGCGCCGGGACAGTATACAATGAGCAGTTCTTC | TRBD1 | NA | TRBJ2-1 | TRBV7-3
CASSPTGWMNTEAFF | TGTGCCAGCAGCCCGACAGGGTGGATGAACACTGAAGCTTTCTTT | TRBD1 | NA | TRBJ1-1 | TRBV7-3
CASSVSSGLGDTQYF | TGTGCCAGCAGCGTGAGCTCGGGACTAGGTGATACGCAGTATTTT | TRBD2 | NA | TRBJ2-3 | TRBV5-4
CASSQGLAGGRVRFF | TGCGCCAGCAGCCAAGGTTTAGCGGGAGGTAGAGTTCGGTTCTTC | TRBD2 | few | TRBJ2-1 | TRBV4-1
CASSLVDARQETQYF | TGCGCCAGCAGCCTAGTCGACGCTCGCCAAGAGACCCAGTACTTC | NA | NA | TRBJ2-5 | TRBV5-1
CASSLSGGHTDTQYF | TGTGCCAGCAGCTTATCGGGGGGCCACACAGATACGCAGTATTTT | NA | few | TRBJ2-3 | TRBV7-9
CASSEGREVGYTF | TGTGCCAGCAGTGAAGGCAGGGAAGTTGGCTACACCTTC | NA | few | TRBJ1-2 | TRBV2
CSVRDSAQETQYF | TGCAGCGTTAGGGACAGCGCACAAGAGACCCAGTACTTC | TRBD1 | NA | TRBJ2-5 | TRBV29-1
CASTLDLAGGYNEQFF | TGTGCCAGCACCTTGGATCTAGCGGGAGGATACAATGAGCAGTTCTTC | TRBD2 | NA | TRBJ2-1 | TRBV5-4
CSVGQGKLNTEAFF | TGCAGCGTTGGGCAGGGGAAATTGAACACTGAAGCTTTCTTT | NA | NA | TRBJ1-1 | TRBV29-1
CASSSPNGRLRNEQFF | TGTGCCAGCAGCTCCCCTAACGGGAGGTTAAGGAATGAGCAGTTCTTC | TRBD2 | NA | TRBJ2-1 | TRBV7-2
CASSLLAGLSSYNEQFF | TGCGCCAGCAGCTTATTAGCGGGGTTAAGCTCCTACAATGAGCAGTTCTTC | TRBD2 | NA | TRBJ2-1 | TRBV5-1
CSVRGGAEAFF | TGCAGCGTTCGGGGGGGCGCTGAAGCTTTCTTT | NA | few | TRBJ1-1 | TRBV29-1
CASSLDAYRDEQYF | TGCGCCAGCAGCTTGGACGCCTACAGGGACGAGCAGTACTTC | NA | few | TRBJ2-7 | TRBV5-1
CASSLGRGGNQPQHF | TGTGCCAGCAGCTTAGGGCGGGGAGGGAATCAGCCCCAGCATTTT | NA | few | TRBJ1-5 | TRBV7-9
CSVWRATEAFF | TGCAGCGTGTGGAGGGCCACTGAAGCTTTCTTT | NA | few | TRBJ1-1 | TRBV29-1
CASSVGGTANTGELFF | TGTGCCAGCAGCGTAGGGGGGACAGCGAACACCGGGGAGCTGTTTTTT | TRBD1 | few | TRBJ2-2 | TRBV9
CASSSPRQDSNQPQHF | TGTGCCAGCAGTTCTCCCAGACAGGATAGCAATCAGCCCCAGCATTTT | NA | NA | TRBJ1-5 | TRBV27
CASSVTGESAEAFF | TGTGCCAGCAGCGTGACAGGGGAGTCGGCTGAAGCTTTCTTT | TRBD1 | NA | TRBJ1-1 | TRBV9
CAWSLGGAQTDTQYF | TGTGCCTGGAGTTTGGGGGGAGCTCAGACAGATACGCAGTATTTT | NA | NA | TRBJ2-3 | TRBV30
CAWVRGDGYTF | TGTGCCTGGGTCAGGGGCGACGGCTACACCTTC | NA | NA | TRBJ1-2 | TRBV30
CSVVVGQGFYEQYF | TGCAGCGTTGTGGTTGGACAGGGGTTCTACGAGCAGTACTTC | TRBD1 | NA | TRBJ2-7 | TRBV29-1
CASSVELAGGGFSTDTQYF | TGTGCCAGCAGCGTAGAGCTAGCGGGAGGAGGTTTTTCCACAGATACGCAGTATTTT | TRBD2 | few | TRBJ2-3 | TRBV9
CAWSQAGANVLTF | TGTGCCTGGTCACAGGCAGGGGCCAACGTCCTGACTTTC | NA | few | TRBJ2-6 | TRBV30
CAWGEAYEQYF | TGTGCCTGGGGAGAAGCGTACGAGCAGTACTTC | NA | few | TRBJ2-7 | TRBV30
CSALSLLNTIYF | TGCAGCGCCCTTTCCCTTCTAAACACCATATATTTT | NA | NA | TRBJ1-3 | TRBV29-1
CASALRGSDQPQHF | TGTGCCAGCGCGCTCCGGGGGAGCGATCAGCCCCAGCATTTT | NA | NA | TRBJ1-5 | TRBV7-2
CASSVGLADYNEQFF | TGTGCCAGCAGCGTAGGGCTAGCGGATTACAATGAGCAGTTCTTC | TRBD2 | NA | TRBJ2-1 | TRBV9